The 30 T cell receptor delta chains below were found in one sample sequenced in a study of delta chains in infants with herpesvirus infections. Reverse transcription of PBMC RNA used primers specific for the gamma and delta chains. TCRdb re-identified clones in the RT-PCR reads via CATT. The sample has roughly 1,500 delta-chain clones; over 20% are singletons. The sample in question was peripheral blood, obtained at time point 2 of longitudinal follow-up. These receptors were obtained from a human donor who was a Ugandan infant, either HIV-exposed or HIV-unexposed (not recorded which).

Concerning this clone: Given a much more abundant clone one base away, this may be a read error. The chain couples TRDV2 to TRDJ1; D is unresolved. This CDR3 is 16 amino acids long. The germline V gene encodes CDR1 GEAIGNYY and CDR2 EKD. The CDR3 sequence: CARDPIYSGYTDKLIF. As DNA, the CDR3 is TGTGCCCGTGACCCAATTTATTCCGGGTACACCGATAAACTCATCTTT.

This clone was observed a few times. This sequence joins TRDV1 and TRDJ1; TRDD3 aligns across 8 bases. V lost 1 base and J lost 3; bases outside the gene matches: 16. From germline, CDR1 is TSWWSYY and CDR2 QGS. This CDR3 comprises 19 residues. The CDR3 DNA is TGTGCTCTTGGGGAACCGCTGGAAGAGCGTACTGGGGGTCCCGATAAACTCATCTTT. Translated, it gives CALGEPLEERTGGPDKLIF.

This clone is medium-sized. J is TRDJ1 and V is TRDV1, with 8 nucleotides matching TRDD2. V lost 4 bases and J lost 3; bases outside the gene matches: 37. Germline CDR1 is TSWWSYY and CDR2 is QGS. This CDR3 has 25 amino acids. CDR3 region: CALGGRHGGRSLPTYYALRADKLIF. DNA for the CDR3: TGTGCTCTTGGGGGCCGCCACGGAGGGAGGTCTCTTCCTACCTATTACGCTCTTCGGGCCGATAAACTCATCTTT.

In this sample, this clone turned up a few times. This sequence joins TRDV1 and TRDJ1; D may match TRDD2 or TRDD3 (8 bases each). Germline-derived CDR1 and CDR2 are TSWWSYY and QGS. This CDR3 region has 22 residues. V lost 1 base and J lost 1, with 31 bases in between. CDR3 in amino acids: CALGERVFLRVWGIGGTDKLIF. The CDR3 DNA sequence: TGTGCTCTTGGGGAACGTGTCTTCCTACGTGTTTGGGGGATTGGGGGCACCGATAAACTCATCTTT.

A note on this clone: This likely came from a read error, as a far larger clone is one base away. The sample carries other DNA sequences with the same CDR3. This sequence joins TRDV1 and TRDJ1, with 8 bases identical to TRDD3. Germline CDR1 reads TSWWSYY; CDR2 reads QGS. This CDR3 is 21 amino acids long. V lost 2 bases, J lost 4 bases, and 24 bases stayed unmatched. CDR3 in amino acids: CALGEVSRWAYGIRGGDKLIF. In DNA, the CDR3 is TGTGCTCTTGGGGAAGTAAGTAGATGGGCATACGGGATACGCGGAGGCGATAAACTCATCTTT.

This clone has only a few counts. The chain employs TRDV3 and TRDJ1, with TRDD3 identical over 7 bases. This CDR3 region has 17 residues. Germline loops: CDR1 TVYSNPD, CDR2 GDNSRS (reference sequence). Trimming took 1 base from V and 0 from J; bases not matched to a gene: 14. This chain's CDR3 is CAFNPVGEPLYTDKLIF. Here the CDR3 DNA reads TGTGCCTTTAACCCCGTGGGGGAGCCCTTGTACACCGATAAACTCATCTTT. Looking up the rest from reference TRDV3 and TRDJ1 gives the full variable domain: CDKVTQSSPDQTVASGSEVVLLCTYDTVYSNPDLFWYRIRPDYSFQFVFYGDNSRSEGADFTQGRFSVKHILTQKAFHLVISPVRTEDSATYYCAFNPVGEPLYTDKLIFGKGTRVTVEP.

Judged by abundance, this clone is large. The V gene is TRDV2, the J gene TRDJ1; 8 bases line up with TRDD3. The V segment lost 4 bases and the J segment 1 base; nucleotides outside the gene matches: 4. The CDR3 runs 14 residues. Germline CDR1 reads GEAIGNYY; CDR2 reads EKD. In DNA, the CDR3 is TGTGCCTGTGAGCACTGGGGGCTCACCGATAAACTCATCTTT. Translation: CACEHWGLTDKLIF.

This clone is classed as medium-sized (0.01 to 0.1%). The rearrangement links TRDV1 to TRDJ1; D gene unclear. Germline V gene sequence: CDR1 TSWWSYY, CDR2 QGS. V gave up 1 base and J gave up 0 bases, with 12 bases separating them. This CDR3 is built from 16 residues. CDR3 amino acids: CALGEHTSKYTDKLIF. In nucleotides, the CDR3 is TGTGCTCTTGGGGAACATACCTCGAAGTACACCGATAAACTCATCTTT.

By share, this clone ranks as medium-sized. CDR3 region: CALGENTGGYFLTAQLFF. The CDR3 region has the DNA TGTGCTCTTGGGGAAAATACTGGGGGATATTTTTTGACAGCACAACTCTTCTTT. The gene calls are TRDV1 and TRDJ2, with 11 bases aligning to TRDD3. J lost 1 base, V lost 2 bases, and 6 bases had no gene match. Germline lookup yields CDR1 TSWWSYY and CDR2 QGS. The CDR3 length is 18 residues.

This clone appeared a few times. This chain joins TRDV1 and TRDJ1; 12 positions agree with TRDD3. The V gene's germline CDR1 is TSWWSYY and CDR2 QGS. This CDR3 comprises 22 residues. With 1 base clipped from V and 3 bases from J, the junction kept 21 bases outside the gene matches. CDR3 protein: CALGEHPPTLYWGILGADKLIF. The CDR3 coding sequence is TGTGCTCTTGGGGAACACCCTCCTACATTATACTGGGGGATACTAGGAGCCGATAAACTCATCTTT.

This clone was recorded a few times. The chain is built from TRDV1 and TRDJ1, with 7 bases that match TRDD2. Per germline, CDR1 TSWWSYY and CDR2 QGS. V shed 1 base and J 0 bases; nucleotides not matched to a gene: 8. The CDR3 covers 17 residues. The CDR3 DNA is TGTGCTCTTGGGGAACGGCCCGAGTTCCTACACACCGATAAACTCATCTTT. Its translation: CALGERPEFLHTDKLIF.

By sample fraction, this clone is medium-sized. This chain connects TRDV3 to TRDJ1; 13 positions match TRDD3. Looked up from germline, CDR1 is TVYSNPD and CDR2 is GDNSRS (reference sequence). The length of the CDR3 is 21 residues. V was pared by 4 bases and J by 2 bases, with 25 bases of the junction left unmatched. CDR3 region: CASRPSYGRGLGDTCTDKLIF. The DNA of the CDR3 is TGTGCCTCCCGACCTTCCTACGGGAGGGGACTGGGGGATACGTGTACCGATAAACTCATCTTT.

By share, this clone counts as large. At the DNA level, this CDR3 is encoded by other sequences in the same sample as well. The rearrangement joins TRDV1 to TRDJ1; 10 nucleotides match TRDD3. Germline V gene lookup returns CDR1 TSWWSYY and CDR2 QGS. Trimming took 4 bases from V and 0 from J; bases not matched to a gene: 41. The CDR3 loop spans 28 amino acids. CDR3 sequence reads: CALGVLFLPLGDGWGIPHQCGYTDKLIF. CDR3 DNA: TGTGCTCTTGGGGTACTATTCCTACCTCTGGGTGATGGTTGGGGGATACCCCACCAGTGTGGGTACACCGATAAACTCATCTTT.

This sequence joins TRDV1 and TRDJ1, with 10 bases that match TRDD3. J was trimmed by 3 bases and V by 3 bases; bases with no gene match: 19. Germline V gives CDR1 TSWWSYY, CDR2 QGS. This CDR3 region has 20 residues. The CDR3 sequence: CALGDQISYGGYAYADKLIF. CDR3 in DNA: TGTGCTCTTGGGGACCAAATTTCCTACGGGGGATACGCGTACGCCGATAAACTCATCTTT.

This clone was seen a handful of times. The chain combines TRDV1 with TRDJ1, with D possibly TRDD2 on 6 matching bases. This CDR3 is built from 23 residues. V lost 1 base and J 0 bases, leaving 33 bases between the germline ends. From germline, CDR1 is TSWWSYY and CDR2 QGS. Here the CDR3 reads CALGEPGSFRLAWEGRYTDKLIF. As DNA, the CDR3 is TGTGCTCTTGGGGAACCAGGGTCCTTCCGACTAGCCTGGGAGGGGAGGTACACCGATAAACTCATCTTT.

By frequency in the sample, this clone is large. The chain recombines TRDV1 with TRDJ1, with no clear D. The CDR3 length is 14 residues. V lost 5 bases to trimming and J lost 0 bases, with 10 bases between them. The germline CDR1 and CDR2 sequences are TSWWSYY and QGS. The CDR3 reads CALGTAPYTDKLIF. Written as DNA, the CDR3 is TGTGCTCTTGGGACGGCCCCCTACACCGATAAACTCATCTTT.

This chain joins TRDV1 and TRDJ2, with 7 bases fitting TRDD3. Germline lookup yields CDR1 TSWWSYY and CDR2 QGS. The CDR3 runs 23 residues. V was pared by 5 bases and J by 8 bases, with 35 bases of the junction left unmatched. The chain's CDR3 is CALGLSSGPPPSTGAYTAAQLFF. The CDR3 nucleotides read TGTGCTCTTGGGCTGTCATCGGGACCTCCGCCCTCAACTGGGGCCTACACGGCGGCACAACTCTTCTTT.

Judged by abundance, this clone is medium-sized (0.01 to 0.1%). The chain uses TRDV1 and TRDJ1, with TRDD3 identical over 8 bases. The CDR3 extends over 16 amino acids. The ends lost 8 bases at V and 7 bases at J; junction bases unmatched: 18. The germline gives CDR1 TSWWSYY, CDR2 QGS. The DNA for the CDR3 is TGTGCTCTTATCCGATCCCCCTGGGGGACTAAAAGTAAACTCATCTTT. The encoded protein is CALIRSPWGTKSKLIF.

The table lists this clone with a few counts. The genes are TRDV1 and TRDJ1; 7 positions agree with TRDD3. V dropped 0 bases and J dropped 2; count of bases not matched to a gene: 27. This CDR3 region has 23 residues. Germline V gives CDR1 TSWWSYY, CDR2 QGS. The DNA of the CDR3 is TGTGCTCTTGGGGAACTGGGGGAATTCCCTCCACTTTACTGGGATACAGGTACCGATAAACTCATCTTT. Its protein is CALGELGEFPPLYWDTGTDKLIF.

V gene TRDV1 combines with J gene TRDJ1, with 8 bases matching TRDD3. V trimming: 0 bases; J trimming: 0 bases; junction bases outside the gene matches: 27. CDR3 size: 24 residues. Germline-derived CDR1 and CDR2 are TSWWSYY and QGS. The CDR3 spells CALGELSDVRFPILGGSYTDKLIF. In DNA, the CDR3 is TGTGCTCTTGGGGAACTGTCGGACGTTCGTTTTCCAATACTGGGGGGTTCGTACACCGATAAACTCATCTTT.

This clone ranks as large. The gene calls are TRAV23/DV6 and TRDJ1; 8 nucleotides match TRDD3. Germline CDR1 and CDR2: NTAFDY and IRPDVSE (reference sequence). This CDR3 spans 20 amino acids. CDR3 DNA: TGTGCCTTTAGTCCCGTGGACGTACTGGGGGTCAAAGAGTACACCGATAAACTCATCTTT. Residues: CAFSPVDVLGVKEYTDKLIF.

Remarks on this clone: A much larger clone sits a single nucleotide away, making a read error possible. This chain joins TRDV2 and TRDJ1; D call uncertain. Germline values: CDR1 GEAIGNYY, CDR2 EKD. CDR3 length: 15 residues. V was clipped by 0 bases and J by 4 bases, with 14 bases between them. CDR3 coding DNA: TGTGCCTGTGACACCCTCGGGGTAATTTGCGATAAACTCATCTTT. Its protein product is CACDTLGVICDKLIF.

Remarks on this clone: This may stem from a read error, because a much larger clone lies one nucleotide away. CDR3 region: CALGARPSLKGDKLIF. CDR3 coding DNA: TGTGCTCTTGGGGCGAGGCCTTCCCTTAAGGGGGATAAACTCATCTTT. This chain links TRDV1 with TRDJ1; D is possibly TRDD2 (6 bases). This CDR3 has 16 residues. Trimming left V 4 bases short and J 5 bases short, with 20 bases between. Germline loops: CDR1 TSWWSYY, CDR2 QGS.

About this clone itself: The TCRdb protein comes from a much larger clone and disagrees with this DNA's translation at residue 14, likely due to a read error; the protein given here is derived from the DNA. The gene calls are TRDV2 and TRDJ3; 11 bases are a match to TRDD3. Germline V gene lookup returns CDR1 GEAIGNYY and CDR2 EKD. The CDR3 is 21 amino acids. The CDR3 spells CACDTGELGDTGSRDTRQMFF. CDR3 DNA sequence: TGTGCCTGTGACACCGGGGAGCTGGGGGATACTGGCTCCCGGGACACCCGACAGATGTTTTTC.

The chain is built from TRDV1 and TRDJ1, with 8 bases that match TRDD3. This CDR3 region has 18 residues. V lost 5 bases to trimming and J lost 1 base; unmatched junction nucleotides: 15. Germline V gene data show CDR1 as TSWWSYY and CDR2 as QGS. This chain's CDR3 is CALGPQSRLLGVTDKLIF. The CDR3 DNA is TGTGCTCTTGGGCCCCAATCACGGTTACTGGGGGTCACCGATAAACTCATCTTT.

This chain connects TRDV1 to TRDJ1, with 10 bases matching TRDD3. The CDR3 sequence is 15 residues long. Per the germline V gene, CDR1 is TSWWSYY and CDR2 is QGS. Trimming took 6 bases from V and 11 from J; bases not matched to a gene: 15. CDR3: CALGLPLLGDGDLIF. The CDR3 bases are TGTGCTCTTGGCCTTCCCTTACTGGGGGATGGAGATCTCATCTTT.

This clone is categorized as large. The chain is built from TRDV2 and TRDJ3; 13 bases align to TRDD3. The V gene end was trimmed by 0 bases and the J gene end by 2 bases; junction bases not matched to a gene: 9. This CDR3 region has 21 residues. CDR1 is GEAIGNYY and CDR2 is EKD in the germline V gene. CDR3 sequence: CACDTFTGGYGCTWDTRQMFF. CDR3 bases: TGTGCCTGTGACACCTTTACTGGGGGATACGGATGTACCTGGGACACCCGACAGATGTTTTTC.

Judged by abundance, this clone is medium-sized. This chain connects TRDV1 to TRDJ1, with D unresolved. CDR3 length: 22 amino acids. Trimming removed 0 bases at V and 8 bases at J, with 37 bases between. The germline V gene encodes CDR1 TSWWSYY and CDR2 QGS. CDR3 region: CALGELECFIPLPVIIIQKLIF. The CDR3 coding sequence is TGTGCTCTTGGGGAACTAGAGTGTTTCATCCCCCTCCCGGTAATCATCATCCAAAAACTCATCTTT.

This clone is labeled medium-sized. CDR3 region: CAHCPTFRGGYAGKLIF. The CDR3, as DNA: TGTGCCCATTGCCCTACATTCCGGGGGGGATACGCTGGTAAACTCATCTTT. The rearrangement uses TRDV1 and TRDJ1; TRDD3 aligns across 10 bases. The germline V gene has CDR1 TSWWSYY and CDR2 QGS. This CDR3 has 17 amino acids.

With regard to this clone: This likely reflects a read error, since a far larger clone is one base away. The chain has TRDV1 and TRDJ1; 9 bases agree with TRDD3. The CDR3 loop spans 27 amino acids. V lost 4 bases to trimming and J lost 0 bases; unmatched junction nucleotides: 39. Germline assignment: CDR1 TSWWSYY and CDR2 QGS. DNA for the CDR3: TGTGCTCTTGGGGTACAGTTACCCGAACATTCAGCCTTACTACGCACTGGGGGACGTCGTTACACCGATAAACTCATCTTT. Translating it yields CALGVQLPEHSALLRTGGRRYTDKLIF.